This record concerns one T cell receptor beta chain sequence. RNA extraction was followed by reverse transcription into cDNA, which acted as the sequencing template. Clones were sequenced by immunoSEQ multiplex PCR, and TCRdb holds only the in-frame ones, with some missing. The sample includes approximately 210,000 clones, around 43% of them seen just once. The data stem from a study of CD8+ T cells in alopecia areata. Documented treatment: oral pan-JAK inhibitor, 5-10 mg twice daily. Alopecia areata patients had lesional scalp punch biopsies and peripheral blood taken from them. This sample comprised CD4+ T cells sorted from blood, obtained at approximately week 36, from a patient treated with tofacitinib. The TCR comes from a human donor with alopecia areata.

In DNA, the CDR3 is TGTGCCAGCAGCCCTAGCGGGAGAAAGGAGCAGTTCTTC. It encodes CASSPSGRKEQFF. This chain joins TRBV11-3 and TRBJ2-1; 10 nucleotides align to TRBD2. The germline CDR1 and CDR2 sequences are SGHNT and YENEEA. The CDR3 totals 13 residues. The V gene end was trimmed by 5 bases and the J gene end by 10 bases; junction bases not matched to a gene: 5. Together with reference TRBV11-3 and TRBJ2-1, the CDR3 gives the full variable domain: EAGVVQSPRYKIIEKKQPVAFWCNPISGHNTLYWYLQNLGQGPELLIRYENEEAVDDSQLPKDRFSAERLKGVDSTLKIQPAELGDSAVYLCASSPSGRKEQFFGPGTRLTVL.